One TCR beta chain is described in this entry. Alongside a J-beta primer mix, a sample-barcoded 5' primer served in a second PCR lasting about 6 to 12 cycles. TCRdb re-called the 5' RACE reads through MiXCR, storing one row per CDR3 protein. The profile shows 750,000 to 950,000 distinct CDR3 sequences, about 48% of them singletons. The source of the sample is a study of blood T cells in healthy people across ages. The CDR3 consists of 16 residues. The J segment lost 1 base and the V segment lost 5 bases, leaving 7 bases of the junction unmatched. CDR1 is SGHAT, CDR2 FQNNGV, per germline. The sequencing input was blood. This chain joins TRBV11-2 and TRBJ2-1; 8 positions match TRBD1. The clonotype comes from a man aged 80 or over in good health. The CDR3 DNA follows: TGTGCCAGCAGCGTCGACAGGGGAACGTCCTACAATGAGCAGTTCTTC. Its protein is CASSVDRGTSYNEQFF.